The 8 T cell receptor beta chains below all came from one sample that was sequenced in a study of early T cells in non-severe SARS-CoV-2 infection. TCRdb called the 5' RACE reads again in MiXCR, with one record for every CDR3 protein. This sample has tens of thousands of distinct CDR3 sequences, with 12% found just once. Sequencing was carried out using whole blood. The receptors come from an adult who was a healthcare worker with PCR-confirmed SARS-CoV-2 infection or an uninfected control (not recorded which).

A remark on this clonotype: A read error may be the cause here, since a much bigger clone is one base away. The gene calls are TRBV2 and TRBJ2-7, with D possibly being TRBD1 (6 bases). This CDR3 contains 14 residues. The V gene's germline CDR1 is SNHLY and CDR2 FYNNEI. V lost 6 bases and J 0 bases, leaving 12 bases between the germline ends. The CDR3 loop reads CASRSGTTSYEQYF. The DNA for the CDR3 is TGTGCCAGCAGGTCCGGGACAACCTCCTACGAGCAGTACTTC. The entire variable domain, with the rest obtained from reference TRBV2 and TRBJ2-7, is as follows: EPEVTQTPSHQVTQMGQEVILRCVPISNHLYFYWYRQILGQKVEFLVSFYNNEISEKSEIFDDQFSVERPDGSNFTLKIRSTKLEDSAMYFCASRSGTTSYEQYFGPGTRLTVT.

The rearrangement links TRBV10-2 to TRBJ2-1, with TRBD1 matching 10 bases. The germline CDR1 and CDR2 sequences are WSHSY and SAAADI. V was clipped by 7 bases and J by 0 bases; unmatched bases: 9. The CDR3 consists of 17 residues. CDR3 sequence reads: CASIPTGTGASYNEQFF. CDR3 in DNA: TGCGCCAGCATTCCCACCGGGACAGGGGCCTCCTACAATGAGCAGTTCTTC.

Only a few counts were recorded for this clonotype. The chain combines TRBV15 with TRBJ2-7; D is undetermined. The CDR3 consists of 14 residues. Trimming took 4 bases from V and 5 from J, leaving 15 bases between them. From germline, CDR1 is LNHNV and CDR2 YYDKDF (reference sequence). CDR3 residues: CATSMTPLWNEQYF. The DNA for the CDR3 is TGTGCCACCAGCATGACACCCCTCTGGAACGAGCAGTACTTC.

This clonotype was seen ten or more times. The J gene is TRBJ1-1, the V gene TRBV6-2 or TRBV6-3; 8 nucleotides match TRBD1. This CDR3 has 16 residues. Germline V gene data show CDR1 as MNHEY and CDR2 as SVGEGT. The V segment lost 8 bases and the J segment 4 bases; nucleotides outside the gene matches: 15. CDR3 coding DNA: TGTGCCAGCGCTCACCCAGGGGGCAGAGGGAGCACTGAAGCTTTCTTT. Translating it yields CASAHPGGRGSTEAFF.

This clonotype was detected only a few times. J is TRBJ2-1 and V is TRBV4-1, with 10 bases fitting TRBD2. Germline lookup yields CDR1 MGHRA and CDR2 YSYEKL. The CDR3 consists of 14 residues. V was pared by 0 bases and J by 10 bases, with 3 bases of the junction left unmatched. In DNA, the CDR3 is TGCGCCAGCAGCCAAGAAGGGACTAGCGTGGAGCAGTTCTTC. This gives the protein CASSQEGTSVEQFF.

The chain carries TRBV6-6 and TRBJ1-1; the D gene is possibly TRBD1 (5 bases). The CDR3 is 14 amino acids. V gave up 10 bases and J gave up 3 bases, with 18 bases separating them. Germline CDR1 and CDR2: MNHNY and SVGAGI (reference sequence). The CDR3 here is CATSSKGPYTEAFF. The CDR3 region has the DNA TGTGCCACCTCCTCTAAGGGGCCCTACACTGAAGCTTTCTTT.

J is TRBJ2-2 and V is TRBV12-3 or TRBV12-4; D uncertain. The V and J ends lost 1 base and 1 base respectively, with 10 bases between them. The CDR3 is made up of 16 amino acids. The CDR3 loop reads CASSLGRFLNTGELFF. DNA of the CDR3: TGTGCCAGCAGTTTAGGGCGGTTTCTGAACACCGGGGAGCTGTTTTTT.

This clonotype was seen many times. This chain uses TRBV29-1 with TRBJ2-3; no firm D call. The germline gives CDR1 SQVTM, CDR2 ANQGSEA. Trimming took off 3 bases at V and 2 bases at J, with 6 bases between the two ends. The CDR3 is 12 amino acids. Here the CDR3 DNA reads TGCAGCGTTGAGCACTTCACAGATACGCAGTATTTT. It codes for CSVEHFTDTQYF.